Listed below are T cell receptor beta chains from one sample, sequenced in a study of persistence of HIV-infected CD4 T cells. These TCRs are of unknown antigen specificity. The protocol was immunoSEQ multiplex PCR, while the TCRdb copy is restricted to in-frame clones and leaves out a portion. This table has about 46,000 clones, 90% appearing once. The source material was CD4+ T cells sorted from PBMCs after approximately 19-hour stimulation, sampled from a patient who received antiretroviral therapy. Source of these receptors: an adult woman with HIV who was CMV-seropositive. Both conserved end residues are part of each CDR3.

J: TRBJ2-1; V: TRBV29-1; CDR3: CSVELFNEQFF
J: TRBJ2-2; V: TRBV2; CDR3: CASSPENTGELFF
J: TRBJ2-7; V: TRBV7-3; CDR3: CASSLGPGGSYEQYF
J: TRBJ1-2; V: TRBV19; CDR3: CASSRGRVYGYTF
J: TRBJ1-2; V: TRBV5-1; CDR3: CASSLTGDYGYTF
J: TRBJ2-1; V: TRBV12-3/TRBV12-4; CDR3: CASSGGARNEQFF
J: TRBJ1-1; V: TRBV5-1; CDR3: CASSVTTRTDNEAFF
J: TRBJ1-1; V: TRBV5-1; CDR3: CASSLGKGTVYSTEAFF
J: TRBJ2-2; V: TRBV20-1; CDR3: CSASGQLNTGELFF
J: TRBJ2-5; V: TRBV20-1; CDR3: CSAPLGETQYF
J: TRBJ1-6; V: TRBV28; CDR3: CASSPPGQGAALHF
J: TRBJ2-7; V: TRBV11-3; CDR3: CASSLLDSYEQYF
J: TRBJ1-4; V: TRBV24-1; CDR3: CATSERANGEKLFF
J: TRBJ1-5; V: TRBV28; CDR3: CASTWTVDQPQHF
J: TRBJ1-1; V: TRBV5-1; CDR3: CASSLPAGGRGNTEAFF
J: TRBJ1-6; V: TRBV6-6; CDR3: CASSYMGADNSPLHF
J: TRBJ2-5; V: TRBV2; CDR3: CASTGTPRPQETQYF
J: TRBJ2-7; V: TRBV5-4; CDR3: CASSLRQGNSYEQYF
J: TRBJ1-2; V: TRBV5-4; CDR3: CASRPTGQGVSNYGYTF
J: TRBJ1-5; V: TRBV7-9; CDR3: CASSDQGPNQPQHF
J: TRBJ1-2; V: TRBV7-2; CDR3: CASSSPGAGYGYTF
J: TRBJ1-5; V: TRBV2; CDR3: CASSGQGQGNNQPQHF
J: TRBJ2-7; V: TRBV5-1; CDR3: CASCPGQGAIQQYF
J: TRBJ2-7; V: TRBV5-4; CDR3: CASSSRVLDEQYF